Listed below are T cell receptor beta chains from one sample, sequenced in a study of read filtering for tumor transcriptome and immune sequencing. From the reads, TCRdb called clonotypes with MiXCR, one entry per CDR3 protein. The sample lists 45,000 to 55,000 distinct CDR3 sequences; 12% were seen once. Sequencing was done on a sample of a population of CD138-negative cells sorted from bone marrow. The receptors originated from a donor aged 40 or older with multiple myeloma. Both conserved end residues are part of each CDR3. A D gene is named only where the DNA matches it firmly. Size is omitted from some rows. Given values are once, few, many or a class for expanded clones.

TGTGCCTGGAGTGTAACGGCTTTCTACGAGCAGTACTTC	CAWSVTAFYEQYF	-	many	TRBV30	TRBJ2-7
TGTGCCAGCAGCCCATCGGGACAGGTTAACTATGGCTACACCTTC	CASSPSGQVNYGYTF	TRBD1	many	TRBV2	TRBJ1-2
TGTGCCAGCAGCCTGCTAGCCGGGGAGCTGTTTTTT	CASSLLAGELFF	-	many	TRBV3-1	TRBJ2-2
TGTGCCAGCTCATCCGGGACCGTTTACGAGCAGTACTTC	CASSSGTVYEQYF	-	many	TRBV18	TRBJ2-7
TGTGCCAGCAGCCCGACACAGGGCCTCTCTGGAAACACCTTATATTTT	CASSPTQGLSGNTLYF	-	-	TRBV7-2	TRBJ1-3
TGTGCCTGGAGCTGGGACGGCACCGGGGAGCTGTTTTTT	CAWSWDGTGELFF	-	many	TRBV30	TRBJ2-2
TGCAGCGCCCGGGGGGGCGCCGGGGGCTCCTACAATGAGCAGTTCTTC	CSARGGAGGSYNEQFF	TRBD2	many	TRBV29-1	TRBJ2-1
TGTGCCAGCAGTGAATTAATGGGTTCGATTAGCTCCTACAATGAGCAGTTCTTC	CASSELMGSISSYNEQFF	-	many	TRBV6-1	TRBJ2-1
TGTGCCAGCAGCTCATCGGGTAGCGGGTCCCTCGGTACGCAGTATTTT	CASSSSGSGSLGTQYF	TRBD2	many	TRBV7-9	TRBJ2-3
TGTGCCAGCAGTTATCAGGGGTCGGGGAACACTGAAGCTTTCTTT	CASSYQGSGNTEAFF	-	few	TRBV6-6	TRBJ1-1
TGTGCCAGCAGCCAAACTCAAACCGCTTCGTACGAGCAGTACTTC	CASSQTQTASYEQYF	-	many	TRBV4-2	TRBJ2-7